Described below is a single T cell receptor beta chain sequence and its context. Its antigen is not identified. The record originates from a study of blood T cells in healthy people across ages. The CDR3 consists of 11 residues. The germline gives CDR1 ENHRY, CDR2 SYGVKD. A J-beta primer mix and a sample-barcoded 5' primer were used in a second PCR of roughly 7 to 12 cycles. TCRdb processed the 5' RACE reads anew with MiXCR; each CDR3 protein has one entry. The sample has some 700,000 distinct CDR3 sequences, over 20% seen once. Each sample yielded at least 6 million isolated PBMCs. Broader study findings: Investigators viewed diversity estimates from one million T cells as underestimates, the study reported.

Material: blood. The clonotype originates from a man aged 70-80 years in good health. The chain combines TRBV10-3 with TRBJ2-5; TRBD1 is a possible D gene (6 bases). The CDR3 sequence is CASRGTETQYF. The DNA for the CDR3 is TGTGCGAGCAGGGGAACGGAGACCCAGTACTTC.